This is a list of T cell receptor beta chains from one sample in a study of cytomegalovirus exposure and HLA in healthy donors. Measured with immunoSEQ multiplex PCR; TCRdb has only the in-frame clones, and not every one. The sample lists 160,000 or so clones; approximately 81% were seen once. Sequencing was performed on PBMCs. All receptors derive from a female donor in good health and CMV-seronegative. Each CDR3 is given with its conserved first and last residue. A D gene is named only where the DNA matches it firmly. Size is omitted from some rows. Given values are once, few, many or a class for expanded clones.

>TRBV19|NA|NA|TRBJ2-2|14
CASSPRGLTGELFF
TGTGCCAGTAGTCCAAGGGGTTTGACCGGGGAGCTGTTTTTT
>TRBV2|NA|once|TRBJ2-5|11
CASTNQETQYF
TGTGCCAGCACCAATCAAGAGACCCAGTACTTC
>TRBV7-9|NA|NA|TRBJ1-4|15
CSSSPWRQTNEKLFF
TGTTCCAGCAGCCCCTGGAGGCAAACTAATGAAAAACTGTTTTTT
>TRBV5-8|TRBD1|NA|TRBJ2-2|13
CASSHRGTGELFF
TGTGCCAGCAGCCACAGGGGCACCGGGGAGCTGTTTTTT
>TRBV15|NA|NA|TRBJ2-5|16
CATSSSGQAIGETQYF
TGTGCCACCAGCAGCTCGGGACAAGCAATAGGGGAGACCCAGTACTTC
>TRBV6-1|NA|NA|TRBJ1-2|12
CATAGSNYGYTF
TGTGCCACCGCCGGTTCGAACTATGGCTACACCTTC
>TRBV5-4|NA|NA|TRBJ1-1|13
CASSLDRDTEAFF
TGTGCCAGCAGCTTGGACAGGGACACTGAAGCTTTCTTT
>TRBV10-2|NA|NA|TRBJ1-1|12
CASRRQASEAFF
TGCGCCAGCAGAAGACAGGCCTCTGAAGCTTTCTTT
>TRBV7-2|NA|NA|TRBJ2-7|11
CASRHSYEQYF
TGTGCCAGCAGGCACTCCTACGAGCAGTACTTC
>TRBV20-1|NA|NA|TRBJ1-1|11
CSARADTEAFF
TGCAGTGCTAGGGCCGACACTGAAGCTTTCTTT
>TRBV6-6|TRBD1|few|TRBJ1-6|16
CASRTGGASYNSPLHF
TGTGCCAGCAGAACAGGGGGGGCCTCCTATAATTCACCCCTCCACTTT
>TRBV9|TRBD1|few|TRBJ1-6|15
CASSFNGQGDSPLHF
TGTGCCAGCAGCTTTAACGGACAGGGGGATTCACCCCTCCACTTT
>TRBV11-2|TRBD2|NA|TRBJ2-3|15
CASTLAGGTGDTQYF
TGTGCCAGCACCCTAGCGGGAGGGACAGGAGATACGCAGTATTTT
>TRBV2|NA|NA|TRBJ2-3|15
CASSPRVVGTDTQYF
TGTGCCAGCAGCCCCAGGGTGGTGGGCACAGATACGCAGTATTTT
>TRBV6-4|TRBD2|NA|TRBJ2-1|14
CASSDSGTSAEQFF
TGTGCCAGCAGTGACTCCGGGACTAGCGCTGAGCAGTTCTTC
>TRBV7-2|NA|NA|TRBJ1-2|13
CASSRNQGGGYTF
TGTGCCAGCAGCCGGAACCAGGGAGGAGGCTACACCTTC
>TRBV11-2|NA|NA|TRBJ2-2|14
CASSLQPGTGELFF
TGTGCCAGCAGCTTGCAACCCGGGACCGGGGAGCTGTTTTTT
>TRBV11-2|TRBD2|NA|TRBJ2-1|17
CASSHSGLAGAYNEQFF
TGTGCCAGCAGCCATTCCGGACTAGCGGGAGCCTACAATGAGCAGTTCTTC
>TRBV19|TRBD1|NA|TRBJ1-4|15
CASSSPRGLNEKLFF
TGTGCCAGTAGCTCCCCAAGGGGGCTAAATGAAAAACTGTTTTTT
>TRBV19|TRBD1|NA|TRBJ2-5|15
CASSIIGQVQETQYF
TGTGCCAGTAGTATCATTGGACAGGTCCAAGAGACCCAGTACTTC
>TRBV28|TRBD1|NA|TRBJ2-1|11
CASSSDREQFF
TGTGCCAGCAGTTCGGACAGGGAGCAGTTCTTC
>TRBV27|TRBD2|NA|TRBJ2-7|13
CASGLAGAYEQYF
TGTGCCAGCGGACTAGCGGGAGCTTACGAGCAGTACTTC
>TRBV27|NA|NA|TRBJ2-2|19
CASSFHLDGARQSTGELFF
TGTGCCAGCAGTTTCCATCTCGACGGAGCGAGGCAAAGCACCGGGGAGCTGTTTTTT
>TRBV5-4|NA|NA|TRBJ2-2|15
CASSPRGGSTGELFF
TGTGCCAGCAGCCCCAGGGGCGGGAGCACCGGGGAGCTGTTTTTT
>TRBV5-1|TRBD2|NA|TRBJ2-3|18
CASSLLGLAGGRGDTQYF
TGCGCCAGCAGCTTACTGGGACTAGCGGGAGGCCGGGGGGATACGCAGTATTTT
>TRBV2|NA|NA|TRBJ2-5|17
CASLTRRGAASQETQYF
TGTGCCAGCCTTACCCGCCGGGGGGCAGCTTCACAAGAGACCCAGTACTTC
>TRBV9|TRBD2|once|TRBJ2-5|16
CASSVAGGAGGETQYF
TGTGCCAGCAGCGTAGCCGGGGGAGCGGGGGGAGAGACCCAGTACTTC
>TRBV2|NA|NA|TRBJ1-6|12
CASSRQNSPLHF
TGTGCCAGCAGTCGACAGAATTCACCCCTCCACTTT
>TRBV29-1|TRBD2|NA|TRBJ2-5|14
CSAGRTSGQETQYF
TGCAGCGCCGGAAGGACTAGCGGGCAAGAGACCCAGTACTTC
>TRBV4-2|TRBD1|NA|TRBJ2-3|15
CASSQVGTGSDTQYF
TGTGCCAGCAGCCAAGTAGGGACAGGGTCGGATACGCAGTATTTT
>TRBV6-6|TRBD1|NA|TRBJ2-7|13
CASSYLKQGAEYF
TGTGCCAGCAGTTACCTTAAGCAGGGGGCTGAGTACTTC
>TRBV14|NA|NA|TRBJ2-6|18
CASSQGPGILSGANVLTF
TGTGCCAGCAGCCAAGGTCCAGGTATCTTATCTGGGGCCAACGTCCTGACTTTC
>TRBV21-1|NA|few|TRBJ2-5|17
CASRKSTSGSHGETQYF
TGTGCCAGCAGAAAGAGCACTAGCGGGAGTCATGGGGAGACCCAGTACTTC
>TRBV15|TRBD2|once|TRBJ2-7|18
CATSRDFEASGYLYEQYF
TGTGCCACCAGCAGAGATTTCGAGGCTAGCGGCTACCTTTACGAGCAGTACTTC
>TRBV6-1|NA|NA|TRBJ1-2|12
CASSEQGSGYTF
TGTGCCAGCAGTGAACAGGGGAGCGGCTACACCTTC
>TRBV7-8|TRBD2|NA|TRBJ2-3|16
CASSQLAGGRYDTQYF
TGTGCCAGCAGCCAACTAGCGGGGGGCCGGTACGATACGCAGTATTTT
>TRBV20-1|NA|NA|TRBJ2-4|11
CSAHGENIQYF
TGCAGTGCCCACGGGGAAAACATTCAGTACTTC
>TRBV7-9|NA|NA|TRBJ1-2|12
CASSLALEGYTF
TGTGCCAGCAGCTTAGCTTTAGAGGGCTACACCTTC
>TRBV4-1|NA|once|TRBJ1-4|16
CASSQGSRTVNEKLFF
TGCGCCAGCAGCCAAGGGTCTCGGACAGTTAATGAAAAACTGTTTTTT
>TRBV6-5|NA|NA|TRBJ1-2|12
CASGAWVNGYTF
TGTGCCAGCGGGGCCTGGGTTAACGGCTACACCTTC
>TRBV7-8|NA|NA|TRBJ1-1|15
CASSPDSHPNTEAFF
TGTGCCAGCAGCCCTGACAGCCACCCGAACACTGAAGCTTTCTTT
>TRBV6-6|NA|NA|TRBJ1-5|14
CASSSGHLNQPQHF
TGTGCCAGCAGTTCGGGACATCTCAATCAGCCCCAGCATTTT
>TRBV28|TRBD1|NA|TRBJ2-1|16
CASSLSSGGPYNEQFF
TGTGCCAGCAGTTTATCCTCAGGGGGCCCCTACAATGAGCAGTTCTTC
>TRBV11-1|TRBD1|NA|TRBJ2-5|16
CASSYRPTGAEETQYF
TGTGCCAGCAGCTATCGGCCGACAGGGGCTGAAGAGACCCAGTACTTC
>TRBV7-2|NA|NA|TRBJ1-2|15
CASSLPASGYGGYTF
TGTGCCAGCAGCCTCCCGGCGTCGGGGTACGGGGGCTACACCTTC
>TRBV5-1|TRBD1|NA|TRBJ2-3|14
CASSSGQGIDTQYF
TGCGCCAGCAGCTCGGGACAGGGTATCGATACGCAGTATTTT
>TRBV5-1|TRBD1|few|TRBJ1-3|14
CASRKTGAGNTIYF
TGCGCCAGCAGAAAAACAGGGGCTGGAAACACCATATATTTT
>TRBV11-3|NA|NA|TRBJ2-1|15
CASSPLGRGGEEQFF
TGTGCCAGCAGCCCATTGGGGCGGGGTGGGGAGGAGCAGTTCTTC
>TRBV11-3|NA|few|TRBJ1-1|12
CASSRTNTEAFF
TGTGCCAGCAGCAGGACAAACACTGAAGCTTTCTTT
>TRBV4-2|NA|few|TRBJ2-5|16
CASSQDLLGYGETQYF
TGTGCCAGCAGCCAAGATCTACTGGGTTACGGGGAGACCCAGTACTTC
>TRBV11-2|TRBD2|NA|TRBJ2-7|17
CASSLVRGAGVINEQYF
TGTGCCAGCAGCTTAGTGCGGGGGGCGGGAGTAATAAACGAGCAGTACTTC
>TRBV18|TRBD1|NA|TRBJ2-1|14
CASSPFGTGGEQFF
TGTGCCAGCTCACCGTTCGGGACAGGAGGAGAGCAGTTCTTC